Listed here is a single T cell receptor (beta chain). Its target antigen remains unknown. Per-base qualities were not stored, and no clone one base away is much larger. Peripheral blood CD8+ and CD4+ T cells from healthy donors, Susac syndrome patients and multiple sclerosis patients were profiled by high-throughput TCR beta sequencing. The multiple sclerosis controls were treatment-naive patients whose relapsing-remitting disease, either stable or active, fulfilled the revised McDonald criteria. Bulk CD8+ and CD4+ T cells were purified magnetically by negative isolation, whereas CD8+ TEMRA cells were enriched by FACS. Blood was collected in EDTA tubes and processed within 24 hours, with PBMCs isolated through density gradient centrifugation. PBMCs intended for TCR sequencing were frozen in liquid nitrogen and were later thawed in a 37 degrees C water bath. A purity of at least 90% was achieved for sorted or isolated CD4+, CD8+ and CD8+ TEMRA cells.

These data come from a study of CD8 T cells in Susac syndrome (dated by TCRdb to about 2019). Looking at the study overall: Repertoire sequencing was used to test whether CD8+ T cell activation and differentiation in Susac syndrome was antigen driven. The clonality of the CD8+ T cell repertoire was compared across approximately eleven healthy donors, about 14 Susac syndrome patients and 15 multiple sclerosis patients.

Based on the germline V gene, the CDR1 and CDR2 sequences are KGHDR and SFDVKD. The germline ends are 8 bases apart after V is trimmed by 6 bases and J by 6 bases. The CDR3 contains 11 residues, cysteine and phenylalanine counted. Kept here is only the CDR3 DNA, which spans 33 bases and is read in frame from base 1. The study at large found these results: The number of individuals in the TCR sequencing and HLA analysis was acknowledged as relatively small.

RNA was extracted using the RNeasy kit, and roughly 0.45 to 1 microgram was reverse transcribed with random hexamers. The immunoSEQ multiplex PCR assay, covering 54 Vbeta and 13 Jbeta segments, was used to amplify TCR beta CDR3 regions. To correct PCR amplification bias, a synthetic template baseline was used for both primer optimization and computational correction. Concerning the study's data processing: Reads were assigned to V, D and J genes according to IMGT and analyzed in immunoSEQ Analyzer, with only productive sequences retained. To calculate clonality, Shannon entropy was normalized by log2 of the number of productive unique sequences and then subtracted from one. Public and private clones were assessed among the 100 most prevalent clones of each patient and control. A clone was defined as Susac-specific if it was absent from the healthy and MS cohorts, from some 1,100 published viral clones and from other ImmuneACCESS disease sequences. TCRdb reprocessing: public reads trimmed at Q25 with fastp, clones called with MiXCR, in-frame beta chains kept. Each record represents a unique CDR3 protein, reported with the most common genes and DNA among its rows. In this record, the V and J calls reflect TCRdb's handling and not the investigators' own analysis. The sample profile shows some 260,000 distinct CDR3 sequences; 85% of them were found once. Of the sample, over 0.095% falls within the top ten clones.

The chain joins TRBV24-1 to TRBJ2-7; no D segment can be confidently identified. This sequence was found in a human donor with multiple sclerosis. Sample: CD8+ T cells from PBMCs. The CDR3 in this case is CATSIGGEQYF. The DNA sequence is as follows: TGTGCCACCAGTATTGGCGGCGAGCAGTACTTC.